These 30 T cell receptor beta chains came from one sample sequenced in a study of T cells in Graves' hyperthyroidism and ophthalmopathy. TCR beta CDR3 region amplification was performed from RNA transcripts. When the TCR CDR3 underwent first-round RT-PCR, the HTBI primer set was used. TCRdb fed the multiplex PCR reads into MiXCR, producing one record per CDR3 protein. Of roughly 98,000 distinct CDR3 sequences in the sample, approximately 39% were seen once. The sample taken for sequencing was peripheral blood or thyroid tissue (not recorded which). All receptors derive from a woman aged 25-40 years with Graves' hyperthyroidism.

The genes are TRBV2 and TRBJ1-5; 9 nucleotides agree with TRBD1. V was pared by 4 bases and J by 0 bases, with 19 bases of the junction left unmatched. Germline V gene sequence: CDR1 SNHLY, CDR2 FYNNEI. The CDR3 contains 21 residues. In DNA, the CDR3 is TGTGCCAGCAGTGGCTTCTGGTTTTCCGGGACAGGGATTTATAGCAATCAGCCCCAGCATTTT. Translating gives CASSGFWFSGTGIYSNQPQHF.

CDR3 amino acids: CASSVEGGDTF. The CDR3 bases are TGTGCCAGCAGCGTAGAAGGGGGGGACACCTTC. V usage is TRBV9 and J usage is TRBJ1-2; D may be TRBD1 (6 bases). Trimming took off 0 bases at V and 12 bases at J, with 9 bases between the two ends. The CDR3 spans 11 residues. Germline-derived CDR1 and CDR2 are SGDLS and YYNGEE.

This clonotype was counted many times. The chain recombines TRBV10-2 with TRBJ2-2, with D perhaps matching TRBD1 or TRBD2 (5 bases each). Trimming pared 6 bases from V and 4 bases from J, leaving 9 bases between. The CDR3 spans 13 residues. The V gene's germline CDR1 is WSHSY and CDR2 SAAADI. The CDR3 DNA is TGCGCCAGCAGGTCGGGGACCACCGGGGAGCTGTTTTTT. Residues: CASRSGTTGELFF.

The rearrangement joins TRBV7-8 to TRBJ2-5; D is ambiguous. CDR3 length equals 12 residues. Germline assignment: CDR1 SGHVS and CDR2 FQNEAQ. Trimming stripped 5 bases from V and 9 bases from J, with 13 bases between. CDR3 nucleotide sequence: TGTGCCAGCAGCGAAAGCAATCAGCCCCAGTACTTC. It yields the protein CASSESNQPQYF.

A few counts support this clonotype. The chain is built from TRBV7-2 and TRBJ2-7; D gene ambiguous. Germline values: CDR1 SGHTA, CDR2 FQGNSA. Trimming took 1 base from V and 9 from J, leaving 13 bases between them. The CDR3 loop spans 13 amino acids. CDR3 DNA sequence: TGTGCCAGCAGCTTAGAGGCAAATCAGTGGCAGTACTTC. This sequence encodes CASSLEANQWQYF. The variable domain in full, with the rest retrieved from reference TRBV7-2 and TRBJ2-7, is GAGVSQSPSNKVTEKGKDVELRCDPISGHTALYWYRQSLGQGLEFLIYFQGNSAPDKSGLPSDRFSAERTGGSVSTLTIQRTQQEDSAVYLCASSLEANQWQYFGPGTRLTVT.

Comments on this clonotype: This may be a read error, as it is one base from a much larger clone. This rearrangement joins TRBV7-9 to TRBJ2-7; TRBD1 might be the D (5 bases). V was pared by 8 bases and J by 5 bases, with 10 bases between. The CDR3 loop spans 11 amino acids. CDR1 is SEHNR, CDR2 FQNEAQ, per germline (reference sequence). As DNA, the CDR3 is TGTGCCAGCGGCGACAGAGACGAGCAGTACTTC. This sequence encodes CASGDRDEQYF.

This clonotype is a singleton in its sample. V and J are TRBV29-1 and TRBJ2-7, with D hard to call. The germline CDR1 and CDR2 sequences are SQVTM and ANQGSEA. Trimming left V 7 bases short and J 2 bases short, with 18 bases between. This CDR3 is 14 amino acids long. CDR3 sequence reads: CSALTGPLTYEQYF. In nucleotides, the CDR3 is TGCAGCGCATTGACGGGTCCGCTGACCTACGAGCAGTACTTC.

Many counts were recorded for this clonotype. CDR3 DNA sequence: TGTGCCAGCAGAGCCTACGAGCAGTACTTC. It codes for CASRAYEQYF. The chain uses TRBV2 and TRBJ2-7, with no clear D. From germline, CDR1 is SNHLY and CDR2 FYNNEI. The V and J ends lost 6 bases and 2 bases respectively, with 2 bases between them. CDR3 size: 10 residues.

This clonotype was counted at least ten times. This chain links TRBV7-9 with TRBJ2-3; TRBD1 or TRBD2 may be the D gene (5 bases each). CDR3 length: 17 amino acids. Germline V gives CDR1 SEHNR, CDR2 FQNEAQ (reference sequence). The ends were cut back, 2 bases at V and 4 bases at J, with 19 bases in the middle. CDR3 sequence: CASSLSLRDQSPDTQYF. The CDR3 DNA follows: TGTGCCAGCAGCTTATCCCTCCGGGACCAAAGCCCAGATACGCAGTATTTT.

The chain joins TRBV3-1 to TRBJ1-1; D is possibly TRBD1 (5 bases). The CDR3 is made up of 13 amino acids. V lost 4 bases, J lost 5 bases, and 11 bases lay in between. Per the germline V gene, CDR1 is LGHDT and CDR2 is YNNKEL (reference sequence). CDR3 sequence: CASSPWKGTEAFF. For the CDR3, the DNA is TGTGCCAGCAGCCCCTGGAAGGGGACTGAAGCTTTCTTT.

The chain has TRBV20-1 and TRBJ1-5; D remains ambiguous. V gave up 3 bases and J gave up 13 bases, with 13 bases separating them. This CDR3 has 11 amino acids. Germline loops: CDR1 DFQATT, CDR2 SNEGSKA (reference sequence). In nucleotides, the CDR3 is TGCAGTGCTAGGGGAATCGGCGAGCAGCATTTT. Translation gives CSARGIGEQHF.

This clonotype was observed at least ten times. CDR3 in DNA: TGCAGTGGCAAGACTAGCGGAACGTACGAGCAGTACTTC. Its translation: CSGKTSGTYEQYF. V is TRBV20-1 and J is TRBJ2-7, with 9 bases aligning to TRBD2. In germline, CDR1 is DFQATT, CDR2 SNEGSKA (reference sequence). V dropped 7 bases and J dropped 4; count of bases not matched to a gene: 8. The CDR3 spans 13 residues.

This clonotype was seen at least ten times. Here the CDR3 reads CSAQRQGNQPQHF. The CDR3 DNA reads TGCAGTGCTCAACGACAGGGCAATCAGCCCCAGCATTTT. The rearrangement joins TRBV20-1 to TRBJ1-5; TRBD1 might be the D (6 bases). Between the trimmed V and J ends, which lost 5 bases and 2 bases, there was a span of 10 bases. The CDR3 runs to 13 residues. Germline V lookup: CDR1 DFQATT, CDR2 SNEGSKA (reference sequence).

Remarks on this clonotype: This may be a read error: a much more frequent sequence differs by one nucleotide. This chain links TRBV5-1 with TRBJ2-5; no clear D gene. The V end lost 7 bases, the J end lost 4 bases, and 14 bases lay between the germline ends. Germline V lookup: CDR1 SGHRS, CDR2 YFSETQ. This CDR3 spans 13 amino acids. This chain's CDR3 is CASGWTVRETQYF. The CDR3 region has the DNA TGCGCCAGCGGCTGGACGGTGCGAGAGACCCAGTACTTC.

This clonotype was picked up many times. The chain is built from TRBV10-3 and TRBJ1-5; D is possibly TRBD1 (6 bases). The CDR3 covers 15 residues. Germline V gene lookup returns CDR1 ENHRY and CDR2 SYGVKD. The germline V and J ends were trimmed by 0 bases and 3 bases, with 9 bases remaining between them. The CDR3 coding sequence is TGTGCCATCAGTGAGTCGGGGGCACCCAATCAGCCCCAGCATTTT. Its protein product is CAISESGAPNQPQHF.

The sample holds many counts of this clonotype. The chain recombines TRBV20-1 with TRBJ1-5; a weak D match, TRBD1 (5 bases). Looked up from germline, CDR1 is DFQATT and CDR2 is SNEGSKA (reference sequence). The V end was cut by 3 bases, the J end by 2 bases, with 11 bases between. The CDR3 spans 14 residues. CDR3 sequence (DNA): TGCAGTGCTAGGGGAGTGGGGGGCAATCAGCCCCAGCATTTT. Translation gives CSARGVGGNQPQHF.

A note on this clonotype: It may be a read error: a sequence one base away is much more abundant. The gene calls are TRBV6-6 and TRBJ1-1; D remains unclear. This CDR3 comprises 14 residues. Germline values: CDR1 MNHNY, CDR2 SVGAGI (reference sequence). The CDR3 is CASCYGQVNTEAFF. The CDR3 nucleotides read TGTGCCAGCTGTTACGGGCAGGTGAACACTGAAGCTTTCTTT.

In its sample, this clonotype was seen many times. The gene calls are TRBV6-6 and TRBJ2-7; 9 bases are a match to TRBD2. Germline CDR1 and CDR2: MNHNY and SVGAGI (reference sequence). V trimming: 6 bases; J trimming: 3 bases; junction bases outside the gene matches: 6. CDR3 length: 14 amino acids. CDR3 nucleotide sequence: TGTGCCAGCAGCCTTAGCGGGAGTGGCTACGAGCAGTACTTC. Protein: CASSLSGSGYEQYF.

In its sample, this clonotype was seen many times. The chain employs TRBV12-3 or TRBV12-4 and TRBJ1-2; D ambiguous. Between the trimmed V and J ends, which lost 4 bases and 6 bases, there was a span of 15 bases. The CDR3 is 14 amino acids. The CDR3 is CASSSTMVSHGYTF. CDR3 in DNA: TGTGCCAGCAGTTCCACCATGGTTTCCCATGGCTACACCTTC.

As concerns this clonotype: This may be a read error, as it is one base from a much larger clone. The genes are TRBV5-4 and TRBJ1-1; 7 bases match TRBD1. Germline V lookup: CDR1 SGHNT, CDR2 YYREEE (reference sequence). The CDR3 spans 14 residues. In nucleotides, the CDR3 is TGTGCCAGCAGTTTACCCAGGGGGTTCACTGAAGCTCTCTTT. It yields the protein CASSLPRGFTEALF.

This clonotype was recorded at least ten times. The chain uses TRBV28 and TRBJ2-7; 10 nucleotides line up with TRBD2. Germline values: CDR1 MDHEN, CDR2 SYDVKM. This CDR3 comprises 12 residues. J lost 6 bases, V lost 6 bases, and 2 bases had no gene match. The CDR3 reads CASSLAGGEQYF. The CDR3 region has the DNA TGTGCCAGCAGCTTAGCGGGGGGCGAGCAGTACTTC.

Comments on this clonotype: The germline gene is not matched at one end of the junction; a read error may be the cause. The chain recombines TRBV7-6 with TRBJ2-5; D not resolved. Looked up from germline, CDR1 is SGHVS and CDR2 is FNYEAQ. The CDR3 contains 14 residues. The CDR3 reads CASSLGRIGETQYF. DNA for the CDR3: TGTGCTAGCAGCTTAGGCAGGATAGGAGAAACCCAGTACTTC.

The chain uses TRBV20-1 and TRBJ2-5; TRBD2 is a possible D gene (5 bases). Trimming shortened V by 3 bases and J by 3 bases, and 8 bases separated the two germline ends. Germline loops: CDR1 DFQATT, CDR2 SNEGSKA (reference sequence). This CDR3 region has 12 residues. CDR3 DNA sequence: TGCAGTGCTAGCGGGATAGAAGAGACCCAGTACTTC. Protein: CSASGIEETQYF.

The chain combines TRBV2 with TRBJ1-1; unclear D gene. This CDR3 is built from 9 residues. V was shortened by 7 bases and J by 10 bases, with 7 bases between the two germline ends. CDR1 is SNHLY and CDR2 is FYNNEI in the germline V gene. In DNA form, the CDR3 reads TGTGCCAGCACGAAGGGAGCTTTCTTT. This codes for CASTKGAFF.

In its sample, this clonotype was seen many times. The chain recombines TRBV7-9 with TRBJ2-7, with TRBD1 identical over 10 bases. The CDR3 totals 16 residues. Germline CDR1 and CDR2: SEHNR and FQNEAQ (reference sequence). V lost 6 bases to trimming and J lost 1 base; unmatched junction nucleotides: 9. In DNA form, the CDR3 reads TGTGCCAGCAGTCCCGGGACAGGGGCTAGGTCCTACGAGCAGTACTTC. Its protein product is CASSPGTGARSYEQYF.

The chain has TRBV5-1 and TRBJ2-7, with TRBD1 matching 9 bases. Germline values: CDR1 SGHRS, CDR2 YFSETQ. The CDR3 contains 15 residues. V shed 4 bases, J shed 3 bases, and the junction held 8 bases outside the gene matches. The CDR3 region is CASSLFGTGNYEQYF. The DNA of the CDR3 is TGCGCCAGCAGCCTATTCGGGACAGGGAACTACGAGCAGTACTTC.

This chain connects TRBV9 to TRBJ2-3; D gene unclear. Trimming left V 2 bases short and J 2 bases short, with 6 bases between. The CDR3 contains 13 residues. Germline V gene data show CDR1 as SGDLS and CDR2 as YYNGEE. The CDR3 here is CASSVRYTDTQYF. CDR3 sequence (DNA): TGTGCCAGCAGCGTCCGATACACAGATACGCAGTATTTT.

The chain has TRBV7-9 and TRBJ1-2; 7 bases agree with TRBD1. The CDR3 has 14 residues. Germline-derived CDR1 and CDR2 are SEHNR and FQNEAQ (reference sequence). Trimming at V came to 7 bases and at J to 4 bases, leaving 9 bases not matched to a gene. The CDR3 sequence: CASTLPGTAYGYTF. The CDR3 nucleotides read TGTGCCAGCACCCTTCCCGGGACAGCCTATGGCTACACCTTC.

This clonotype has more than one count but fewer than ten. This rearrangement joins TRBV9 to TRBJ2-5; 7 bases map to TRBD2. This CDR3 is built from 15 residues. Trimming took 4 bases from V and 3 from J; bases not matched to a gene: 9. Germline CDR1 reads SGDLS; CDR2 reads YYNGEE. The CDR3 DNA follows: TGTGCCAGCAGCTGGGGCGGGAGCACTGAAGAGACCCAGTACTTC. Protein product: CASSWGGSTEETQYF.

This clonotype showed up many times. This chain connects TRBV27 to TRBJ2-7, with 8 bases fitting TRBD2. The junction had 8 bases not matched to a gene; V was cut back by 5 bases and J by 5 bases. In germline, CDR1 is MNHEY, CDR2 SMNVEV (reference sequence). The CDR3 has 14 amino acids. The CDR3 sequence: CASSQLAEEDEQYF. The CDR3, as DNA: TGTGCCAGCAGTCAACTAGCGGAGGAGGACGAGCAGTACTTC.